This TCR beta chain was found in a study of blood T cell repertoires in COVID-19. Original handling: For nucleated cells, counts were estimated from reference gene primer amplification. Method: immunoSEQ multiplex PCR; TCRdb's copy keeps in-frame clones and lacks some. V, J and clone size derive from that table, while D and trimming were established from the DNA sequence. The table records approximately 440,000 clones, roughly 88% of them present only once. The CDR3 extends over 17 amino acids. Germline-derived CDR1 and CDR2 are SGHNT and YYREEE (reference sequence). V was clipped by 5 bases and J by 0 bases; unmatched bases: 8.

The chain has TRBV5-4 and TRBJ2-1, with 10 positions matching TRBD1. The receptor was isolated from a woman aged 50 to 60 with COVID-19, enrolled during active disease. Sequencing was carried out using peripheral blood. CDR3 coding DNA: TGTGCCAGCAGTACCGGGACAGGGGTGGGCTCCTACAATGAGCAGTTCTTC. This gives the protein CASSTGTGVGSYNEQFF.